A single sample is the source of the 3 T cell receptor beta chains below, sequenced in a study of blood T cell repertoires in COVID-19 (dated by TCRdb to 2018 to 2021). The library relied on the immunoSEQ multiplex PCR assay. In its TCRdb copy, this immuneACCESS table keeps in-frame sequences only and misses some clones. Where compared with another copy, unresolved V genes explain less than half of these, and the others have no known cause. This sample gives approximately 200,000 clones in total; 85% to 90% of them show up just once. 1.5% of the sample is in the top ten clones. Sequencing used peripheral blood. These receptors were obtained from a man in his late teens or twenties with active or convalescent COVID-19.

The CDR3 DNA follows: TGTGCCAGCAGCCTAAAGGAACAGGGCGAAGCTTTCTTT. Amino acids: CASSLKEQGEAFF. V usage is TRBV3-1 (or the pseudogene TRBV3-2) and J usage is TRBJ1-1; possibly TRBD1 for D (6 bases). Per germline, CDR1 LGHDT and CDR2 YNNKEL (reference sequence). This CDR3 has 13 amino acids. The V and J ends lost 4 bases and 8 bases respectively, with 14 bases between them.

The chain joins TRBV28 to TRBJ2-3, with 7 bases lining up with TRBD1. Germline V gene data show CDR1 as MDHEN and CDR2 as SYDVKM. Trimming at V came to 6 bases and at J to 3 bases, leaving 9 bases not matched to a gene. This CDR3 comprises 15 residues. CDR3 protein: CASSTDLQGTDTQYF. CDR3 nucleotide sequence: TGTGCCAGCAGCACTGACTTACAGGGGACAGATACGCAGTATTTT.

The chain has TRBV7-6 and TRBJ1-6, with unresolved D. The CDR3 is made up of 17 amino acids. V lost 1 base and J lost 0, with 10 bases in between. Germline CDR1 SGHVS, CDR2 FNYEAQ. This CDR3 is CASSLGPTSSYNSPLHF. Here the CDR3 DNA reads TGTGCCAGCAGCTTAGGACCGACTAGCTCCTATAATTCACCCCTCCACTTT.